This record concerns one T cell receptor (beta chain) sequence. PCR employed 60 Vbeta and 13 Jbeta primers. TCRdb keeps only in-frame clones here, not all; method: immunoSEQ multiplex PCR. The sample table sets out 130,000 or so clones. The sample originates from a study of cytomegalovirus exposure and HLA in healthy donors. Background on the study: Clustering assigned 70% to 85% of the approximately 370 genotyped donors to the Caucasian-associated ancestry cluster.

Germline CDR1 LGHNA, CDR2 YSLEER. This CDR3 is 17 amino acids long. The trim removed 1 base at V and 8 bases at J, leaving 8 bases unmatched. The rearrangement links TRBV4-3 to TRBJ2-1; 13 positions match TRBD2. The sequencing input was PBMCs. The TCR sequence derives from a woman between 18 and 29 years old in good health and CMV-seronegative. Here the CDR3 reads CASSQGLTSGRFDEQFF. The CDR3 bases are TGCGCCAGCAGCCAAGGCTTGACTAGCGGGAGGTTCGATGAGCAGTTCTTC.